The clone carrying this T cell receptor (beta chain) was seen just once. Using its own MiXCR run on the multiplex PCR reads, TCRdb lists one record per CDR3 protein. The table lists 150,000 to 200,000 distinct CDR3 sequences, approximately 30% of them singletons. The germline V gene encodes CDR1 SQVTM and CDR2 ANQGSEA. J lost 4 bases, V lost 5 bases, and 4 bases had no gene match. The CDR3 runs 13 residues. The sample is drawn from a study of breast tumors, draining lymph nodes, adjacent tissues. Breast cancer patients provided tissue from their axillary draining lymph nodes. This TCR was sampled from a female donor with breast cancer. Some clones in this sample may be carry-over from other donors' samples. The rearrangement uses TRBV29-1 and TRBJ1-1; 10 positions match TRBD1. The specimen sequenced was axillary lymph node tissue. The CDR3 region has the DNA TGCAGCGTTACGGGACAGGGGACCACTGAAGCTTTCTTT. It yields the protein CSVTGQGTTEAFF.